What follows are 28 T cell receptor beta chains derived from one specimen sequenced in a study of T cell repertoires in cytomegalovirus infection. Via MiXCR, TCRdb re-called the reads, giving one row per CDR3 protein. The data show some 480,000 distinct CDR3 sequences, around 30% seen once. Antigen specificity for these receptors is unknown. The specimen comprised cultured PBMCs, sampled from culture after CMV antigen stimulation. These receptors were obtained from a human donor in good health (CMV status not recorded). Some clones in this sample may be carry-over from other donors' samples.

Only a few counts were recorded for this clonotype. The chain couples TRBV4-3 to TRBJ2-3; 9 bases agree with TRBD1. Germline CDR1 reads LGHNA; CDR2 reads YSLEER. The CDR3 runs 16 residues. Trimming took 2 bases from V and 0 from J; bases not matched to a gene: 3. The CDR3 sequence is CASSQLTGGSTDTQYF. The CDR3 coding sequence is TGCGCCAGCAGCCAACTGACAGGGGGTAGCACAGATACGCAGTATTTT.

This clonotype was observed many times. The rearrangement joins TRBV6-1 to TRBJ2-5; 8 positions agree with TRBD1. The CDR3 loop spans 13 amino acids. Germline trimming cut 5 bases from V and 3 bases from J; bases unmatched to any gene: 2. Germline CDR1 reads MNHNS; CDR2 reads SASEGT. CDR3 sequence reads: CASSRTGKETQYF. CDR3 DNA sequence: TGTGCCAGCAGTCGGACAGGGAAAGAGACCCAGTACTTC.

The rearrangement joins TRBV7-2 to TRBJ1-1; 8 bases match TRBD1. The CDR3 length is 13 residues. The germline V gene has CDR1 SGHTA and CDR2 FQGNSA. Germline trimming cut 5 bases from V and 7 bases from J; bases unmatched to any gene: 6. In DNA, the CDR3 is TGTGCCAGCAGCGCTGGACAGGGCCTTGAAGCTTTCTTT. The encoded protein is CASSAGQGLEAFF. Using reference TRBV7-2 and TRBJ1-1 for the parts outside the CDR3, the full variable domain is GAGVSQSPSNKVTEKGKDVELRCDPISGHTALYWYRQSLGQGLEFLIYFQGNSAPDKSGLPSDRFSAERTGGSVSTLTIQRTQQEDSAVYLCASSAGQGLEAFFGQGTRLTVV.

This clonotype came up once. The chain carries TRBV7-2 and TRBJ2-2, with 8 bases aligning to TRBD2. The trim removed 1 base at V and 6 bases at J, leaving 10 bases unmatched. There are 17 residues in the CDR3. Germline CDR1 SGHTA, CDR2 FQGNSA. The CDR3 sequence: CASSLVSRTSIPGELFF. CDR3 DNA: TGTGCCAGCAGCTTAGTCTCCCGGACTAGCATTCCCGGGGAGCTGTTTTTT.

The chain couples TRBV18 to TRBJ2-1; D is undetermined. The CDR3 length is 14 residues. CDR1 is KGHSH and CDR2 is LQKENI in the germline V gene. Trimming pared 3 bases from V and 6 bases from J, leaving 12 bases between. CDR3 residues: CASSPAITANEQFF. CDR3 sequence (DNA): TGTGCCAGCTCACCCGCGATAACAGCCAATGAGCAGTTCTTC.

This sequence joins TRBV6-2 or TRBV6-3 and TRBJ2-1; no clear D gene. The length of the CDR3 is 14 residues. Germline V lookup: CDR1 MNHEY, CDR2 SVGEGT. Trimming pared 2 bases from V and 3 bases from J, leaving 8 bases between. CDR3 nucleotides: TGTGCCAGCAGTTACCCGGGCCTCTACAATGAGCAGTTCTTC. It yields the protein CASSYPGLYNEQFF.

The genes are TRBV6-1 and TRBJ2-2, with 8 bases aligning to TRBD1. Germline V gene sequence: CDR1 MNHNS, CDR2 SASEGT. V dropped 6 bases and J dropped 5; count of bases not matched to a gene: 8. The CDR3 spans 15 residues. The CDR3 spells CASRSRTGNTGELFF. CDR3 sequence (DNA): TGTGCCAGCAGGTCCCGGACAGGGAATACCGGGGAGCTGTTTTTT.

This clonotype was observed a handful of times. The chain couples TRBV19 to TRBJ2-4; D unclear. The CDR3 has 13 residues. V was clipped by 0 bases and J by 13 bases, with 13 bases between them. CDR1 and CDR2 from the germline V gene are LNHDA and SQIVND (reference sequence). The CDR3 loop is CASSIDYIGPQYF. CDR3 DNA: TGTGCCAGTAGTATAGATTATATCGGACCGCAGTACTTC.

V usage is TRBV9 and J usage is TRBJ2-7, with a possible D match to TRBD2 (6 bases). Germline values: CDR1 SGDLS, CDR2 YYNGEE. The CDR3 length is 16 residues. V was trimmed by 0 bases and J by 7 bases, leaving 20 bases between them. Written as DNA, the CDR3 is TGTGCCAGCAGCGTAGATTGGCGCGGGAACCTGGGGGAGCAGTACTTC. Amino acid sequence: CASSVDWRGNLGEQYF.

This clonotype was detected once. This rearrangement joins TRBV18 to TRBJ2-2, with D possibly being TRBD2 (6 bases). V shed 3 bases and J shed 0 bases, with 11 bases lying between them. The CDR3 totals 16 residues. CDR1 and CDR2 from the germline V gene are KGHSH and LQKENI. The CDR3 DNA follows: TGTGCCAGCTCACCCTTGCCGGGGGCGAACACCGGGGAGCTGTTTTTT. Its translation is CASSPLPGANTGELFF.

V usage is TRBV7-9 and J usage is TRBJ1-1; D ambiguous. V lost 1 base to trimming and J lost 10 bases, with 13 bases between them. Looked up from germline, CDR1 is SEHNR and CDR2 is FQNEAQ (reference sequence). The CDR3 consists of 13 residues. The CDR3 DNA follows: TGTGCCAGCAGCTTAGTAGTTTCGCAAGTAGCTTTCTTT. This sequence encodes CASSLVVSQVAFF.

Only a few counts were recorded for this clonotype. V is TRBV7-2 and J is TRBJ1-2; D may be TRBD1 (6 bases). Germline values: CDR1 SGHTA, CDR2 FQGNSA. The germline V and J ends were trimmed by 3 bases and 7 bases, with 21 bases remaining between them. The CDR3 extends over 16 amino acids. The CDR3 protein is CASSLGGAGPGSGYTF. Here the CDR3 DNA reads TGTGCCAGCAGCTTGGGGGGGGCGGGACCAGGATCTGGCTACACCTTC.

In DNA, the CDR3 is TGTGCCAGCAGCCCTGGACAGGGGGAAACAACCGGGGAGCTGTTTTTT. It encodes CASSPGQGETTGELFF. The rearrangement uses TRBV7-9 and TRBJ2-2, with 10 bases lining up with TRBD1. CDR3 size: 16 residues. CDR1 and CDR2 (germline): SEHNR, FQNEAQ (reference sequence). With V trimmed by 5 bases and J by 5 bases, 8 bases remained unmatched.

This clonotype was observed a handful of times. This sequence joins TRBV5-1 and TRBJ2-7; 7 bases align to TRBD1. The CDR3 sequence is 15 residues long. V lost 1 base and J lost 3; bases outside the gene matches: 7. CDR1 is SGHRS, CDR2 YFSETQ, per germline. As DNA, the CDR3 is TGCGCCAGCAGCTTGAACCCCGGGACAGTCTACGAGCAGTACGTC. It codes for CASSLNPGTVYEQYV.

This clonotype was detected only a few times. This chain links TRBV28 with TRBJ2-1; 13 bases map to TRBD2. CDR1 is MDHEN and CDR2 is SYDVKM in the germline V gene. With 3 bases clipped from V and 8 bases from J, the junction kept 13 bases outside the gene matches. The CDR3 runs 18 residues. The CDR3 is CASSLPTSGRARWDEQFF. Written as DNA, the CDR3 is TGTGCCAGCAGTTTGCCTACTAGCGGGAGGGCCAGATGGGATGAGCAGTTCTTC. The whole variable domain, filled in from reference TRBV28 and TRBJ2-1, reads DVKVTQSSRYLVKRTGEKVFLECVQDMDHENMFWYRQDPGLGLRLIYFSYDVKMKEKGDIPEGYSVSREKKERFSLILESASTNQTSMYLCASSLPTSGRARWDEQFFGPGTRLTVL.

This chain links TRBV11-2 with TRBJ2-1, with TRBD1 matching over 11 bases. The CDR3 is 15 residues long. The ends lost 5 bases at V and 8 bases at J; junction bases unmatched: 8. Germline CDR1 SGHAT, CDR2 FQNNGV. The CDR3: CASSQDGTGGDEQFF. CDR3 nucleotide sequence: TGTGCCAGCAGCCAAGATGGGACAGGGGGGGATGAGCAGTTCTTC.

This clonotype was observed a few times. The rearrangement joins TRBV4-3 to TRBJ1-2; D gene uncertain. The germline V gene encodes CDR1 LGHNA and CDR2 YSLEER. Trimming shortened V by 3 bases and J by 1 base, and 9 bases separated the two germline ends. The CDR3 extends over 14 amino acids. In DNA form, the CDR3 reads TGCGCCAGCAGCCAGGAGGAATTTAACTATGGCTACACCTTC. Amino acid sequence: CASSQEEFNYGYTF.

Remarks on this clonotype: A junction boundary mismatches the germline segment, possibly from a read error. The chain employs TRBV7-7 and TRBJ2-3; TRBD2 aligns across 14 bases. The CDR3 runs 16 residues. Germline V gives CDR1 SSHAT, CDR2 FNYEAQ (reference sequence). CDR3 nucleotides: TGTGCTAGCAGCCTTGGGACTAGCGGGAGCGCAGATACGCAGTATTTT. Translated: CASSLGTSGSADTQYF. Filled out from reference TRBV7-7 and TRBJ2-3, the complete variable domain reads GAGVSQSPRYKVTKRGQDVTLRCDPISSHATLYWYQQALGQGPEFLTYFNYEAQPDKSGLPSDRFSAERPEGSISTLTIQRTEQRDSAMYRCASSLGTSGSADTQYFGPGTRLTVL.

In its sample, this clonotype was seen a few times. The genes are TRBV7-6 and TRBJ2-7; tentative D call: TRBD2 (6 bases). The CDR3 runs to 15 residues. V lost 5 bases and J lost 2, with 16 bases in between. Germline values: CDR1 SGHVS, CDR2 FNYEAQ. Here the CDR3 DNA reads TGTGCCAGCAGCCATGGCGGGGTTGGGGCCTACGAGCAGTACTTC. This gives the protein CASSHGGVGAYEQYF.

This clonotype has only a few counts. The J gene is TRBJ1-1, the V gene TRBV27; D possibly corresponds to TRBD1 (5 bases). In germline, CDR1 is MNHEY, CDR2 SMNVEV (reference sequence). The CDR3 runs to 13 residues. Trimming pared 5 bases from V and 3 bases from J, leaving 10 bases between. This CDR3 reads CASSGAGDTEAFF. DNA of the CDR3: TGTGCCAGCAGTGGGGCGGGGGACACTGAAGCTTTCTTT.

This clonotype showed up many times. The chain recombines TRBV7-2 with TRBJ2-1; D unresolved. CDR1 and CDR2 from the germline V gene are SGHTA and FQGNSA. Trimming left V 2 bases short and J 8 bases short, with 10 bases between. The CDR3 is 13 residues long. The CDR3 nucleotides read TGTGCCAGCAGCTTAAGCAGCTTCGATGAGCAGTTCTTC. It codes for CASSLSSFDEQFF.

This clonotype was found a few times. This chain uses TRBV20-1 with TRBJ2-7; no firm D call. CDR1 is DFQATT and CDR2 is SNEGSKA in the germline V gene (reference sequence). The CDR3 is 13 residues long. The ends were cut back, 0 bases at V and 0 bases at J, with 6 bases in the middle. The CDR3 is CSARDLDSYEQYF. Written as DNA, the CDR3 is TGCAGTGCTAGAGATCTGGACTCCTACGAGCAGTACTTC.

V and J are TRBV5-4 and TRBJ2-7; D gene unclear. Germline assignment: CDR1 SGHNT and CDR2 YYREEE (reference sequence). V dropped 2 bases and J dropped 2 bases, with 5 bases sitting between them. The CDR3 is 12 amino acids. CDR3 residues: CASSFGTYEQYF. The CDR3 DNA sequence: TGTGCCAGCAGCTTCGGTACCTACGAGCAGTACTTC.

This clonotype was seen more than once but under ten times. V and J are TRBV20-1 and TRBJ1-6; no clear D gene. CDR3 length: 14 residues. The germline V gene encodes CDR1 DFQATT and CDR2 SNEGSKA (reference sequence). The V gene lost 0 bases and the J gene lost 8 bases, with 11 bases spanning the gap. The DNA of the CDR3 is TGCAGTGCTAGAGATAGTATAGGGTATTCACCCCTCCACTTT. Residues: CSARDSIGYSPLHF.

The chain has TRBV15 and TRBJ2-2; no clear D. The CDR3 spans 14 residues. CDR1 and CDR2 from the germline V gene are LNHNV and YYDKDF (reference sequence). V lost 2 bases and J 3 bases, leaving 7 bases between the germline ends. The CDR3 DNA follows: TGTGCCACCAGCAGAACCCGGGACACCGGGGAGCTGTTTTTT. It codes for CATSRTRDTGELFF.

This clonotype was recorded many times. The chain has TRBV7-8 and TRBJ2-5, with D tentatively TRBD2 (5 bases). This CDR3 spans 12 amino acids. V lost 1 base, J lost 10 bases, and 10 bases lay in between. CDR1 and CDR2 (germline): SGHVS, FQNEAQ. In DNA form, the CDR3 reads TGTGCCAGCAGCTTAGTTGGCAGCGGCCAGTACTTC. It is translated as CASSLVGSGQYF.

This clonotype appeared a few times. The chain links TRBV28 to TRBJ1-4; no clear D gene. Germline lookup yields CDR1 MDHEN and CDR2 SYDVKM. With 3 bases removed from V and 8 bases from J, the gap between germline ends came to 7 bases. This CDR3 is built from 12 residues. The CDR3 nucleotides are TGTGCCAGCAGTTTTGGTCGCGAAAAACTGTTTTTT. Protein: CASSFGREKLFF.

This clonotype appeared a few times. DNA for the CDR3: TGTGCCTGGAGCCACCGCGGACAGAATTCACCCCTCCACTTT. It is translated as CAWSHRGQNSPLHF. The chain is built from TRBV30 and TRBJ1-6; perhaps TRBD1 as D (6 bases). V shed 3 bases and J shed 7 bases, with 13 bases lying between them. Germline V gene sequence: CDR1 GTSNPN, CDR2 SVGIG (reference sequence). This CDR3 has 14 residues. Filled out from reference TRBV30 and TRBJ1-6, the complete variable domain reads SQTIHQWPATLVQPVGSPLSLECTVEGTSNPNLYWYRQAAGRGLQLLFYSVGIGQISSEVPQNLSASRPQDRQFILSSKKLLLSDSGFYLCAWSHRGQNSPLHFGNGTRLTVT.